This T cell receptor beta chain was retrieved from a study of blood T cell repertoires in COVID-19. Study details: Researchers got acute and convalescent COVID-19 samples from the United States, Italy and Spain.

Authors' analysis steps: Reference gene primers were amplified, and this amplification served to estimate nucleated cell counts. Clones were read by immunoSEQ multiplex PCR, and TCRdb kept only the in-frame ones, dropping some. V and J calls and clone size are those listed in that table; D and trimming were worked out from the DNA. The sample holds some 99,000 clones, around 85% seen once. The CDR3 loop spans 15 amino acids. The V gene's germline CDR1 is MGHRA and CDR2 YSYEKL. The J segment lost 6 bases and the V segment lost 4 bases, leaving 7 bases of the junction unmatched. The sequenced sample was peripheral blood. The V gene is TRBV4-1, the J gene TRBJ1-5, with 9 bases fitting TRBD1. This receptor was taken from a woman at least 80 years old with acute or convalescent COVID-19. The CDR3 bases are TGCGCCAGCAGCCCAACCGACAGGGGGAGTCAGCCCCAGCATTTT. Translated: CASSPTDRGSQPQHF.